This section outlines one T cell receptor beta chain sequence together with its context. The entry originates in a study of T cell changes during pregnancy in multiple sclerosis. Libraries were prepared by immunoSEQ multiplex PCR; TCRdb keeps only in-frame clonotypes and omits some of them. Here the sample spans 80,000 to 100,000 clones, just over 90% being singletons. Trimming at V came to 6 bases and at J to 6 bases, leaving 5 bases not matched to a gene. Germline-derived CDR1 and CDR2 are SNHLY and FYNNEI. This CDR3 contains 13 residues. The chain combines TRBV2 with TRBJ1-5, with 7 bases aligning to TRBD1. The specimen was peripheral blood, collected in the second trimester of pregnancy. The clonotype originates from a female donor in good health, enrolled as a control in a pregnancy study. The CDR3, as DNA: TGTGCCAGCAGCCACAGGGGAGGTCAGCCCCAGCATTTT. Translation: CASSHRGGQPQHF. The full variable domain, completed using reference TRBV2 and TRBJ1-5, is EPEVTQTPSHQVTQMGQEVILRCVPISNHLYFYWYRQILGQKVEFLVSFYNNEISEKSEIFDDQFSVERPDGSNFTLKIRSTKLEDSAMYFCASSHRGGQPQHFGDGTRLSIL.